The 26 T cell receptor beta chains in this list originate from one sample, sequenced in a study of blood T cell repertoires in COVID-19. Some clones are missing from TCRdb's copy, which holds only in-frame ones; the method was immunoSEQ multiplex PCR. The sample holds around 190,000 clones, 88% seen once. The sample taken for sequencing was PBMCs or T cells enriched from blood (not recorded which). These TCRs come from a woman aged 18-30 years who had recovered from COVID-19.

This clone was counted ten times or more. This chain joins TRBV21-1 and TRBJ2-1; the table's D call, TRBD2, was not checked against the DNA. TRBV21-1 is termed a pseudogene. The CDR3 sequence is 13 residues long. For the CDR3, the DNA is TGTGCCAGCAGCAAAGGGAGGCCGCACGAGCAGTTCTTC. Its translation is CASSKGRPHEQFF.

V is TRBV28 and J is TRBJ1-2, with unresolved D. CDR1 is MDHEN and CDR2 is SYDVKM in the germline V gene. V was cut by 6 bases and J by 4 bases, with 6 bases left in between. The CDR3 spans 11 residues. This chain's CDR3 is CASRQSYGYTF. The CDR3 DNA reads as TGTGCCAGCAGACAGTCCTATGGCTACACCTTC.

This clone was seen just once. V usage is TRBV6-5 and J usage is TRBJ2-7; TRBD2 aligns across 10 bases. Trimming at V came to 7 bases and at J to 1 base, leaving 4 bases not matched to a gene. The germline CDR1 and CDR2 sequences are MNHEY and SVGAGI. The CDR3 has 14 residues. As DNA, the CDR3 is TGTGCCAGCACACGAGCGGGAGGGTCCTACGAGCAGTACTTC. Its translation: CASTRAGGSYEQYF.

V and J are TRBV30 and TRBJ2-7; D call uncertain. Trimming removed 5 bases at V and 2 bases at J, with 7 bases between. In germline, CDR1 is GTSNPN, CDR2 SVGIG (reference sequence). The length of the CDR3 is 11 residues. The CDR3 DNA reads as TGTGCCTGGGCCGGAGCCTACGAGCAGTACTTC. Its translation is CAWAGAYEQYF.

V and J are TRBV6-5 and TRBJ1-5; no definite D call. Germline CDR1 MNHEY, CDR2 SVGAGI. The CDR3 runs 12 residues. The germline V and J ends were trimmed by 8 bases and 6 bases, with 11 bases remaining between them. CDR3 sequence: CASARAFQPQHF. Written as DNA, the CDR3 is TGTGCCAGCGCTCGCGCTTTTCAGCCCCAGCATTTT.

The V and J genes are TRBV5-1 and TRBJ1-2; 7 bases map to TRBD1. V dropped 4 bases and J dropped 4; count of bases not matched to a gene: 7. Germline values: CDR1 SGHRS, CDR2 YFSETQ. The CDR3 consists of 14 residues. In DNA form, the CDR3 reads TGCGCCAGCAGCCTCGACAGGGTGGCCTATGGCTACACCTTC. It codes for CASSLDRVAYGYTF.

The rearrangement links TRBV30 to TRBJ2-5, with D tentatively TRBD2 (5 bases). From germline, CDR1 is GTSNPN and CDR2 SVGIG (reference sequence). The CDR3 sequence is 12 residues long. V shed 0 bases and J shed 4 bases, with 6 bases lying between them. CDR3 in amino acids: CAWSVLVETQYF. In DNA, the CDR3 is TGTGCCTGGAGTGTACTAGTAGAGACCCAGTACTTC.

This clone was counted once. The chain joins TRBV5-1 to TRBJ2-3; 11 nucleotides align to TRBD2. CDR3 length: 20 amino acids. Trimming at V came to 5 bases and at J to 2 bases, leaving 19 bases not matched to a gene. Germline V lookup: CDR1 SGHRS, CDR2 YFSETQ. The CDR3 bases are TGCGCCAGCAGTAGAAATTCGGGGACTAGCGGAACACTAGTCACAGATACGCAGTATTTT. Its translation is CASSRNSGTSGTLVTDTQYF.

The chain carries TRBV28 and TRBJ2-7; 9 bases are shared with TRBD1. The germline V gene has CDR1 MDHEN and CDR2 SYDVKM. V was pared by 2 bases and J by 2 bases, with 13 bases of the junction left unmatched. CDR3 length: 18 residues. The CDR3 reads CASSLPLRTGVRTYEQYF. In DNA form, the CDR3 reads TGTGCCAGCAGTTTACCCCTGCGGACAGGGGTTAGAACCTACGAGCAGTACTTC.

There are a few counts of this clone. The chain has TRBV7-3 and TRBJ1-6; perhaps TRBD1 as D (5 bases). V was shortened by 5 bases and J by 7 bases, with 9 bases between the two germline ends. The germline V gene has CDR1 SGHTA and CDR2 FQGTGA. The CDR3 consists of 13 residues. CDR3 region: CASSPGQNSPLHF. The DNA for the CDR3 is TGTGCCAGCAGCCCTGGACAAAATTCACCCCTCCACTTT. Drawing the rest from reference TRBV7-3 and TRBJ1-6, the complete variable domain is GAGVSQTPSNKVTEKGKYVELRCDPISGHTALYWYRQSLGQGPEFLIYFQGTGAADDSGLPNDRFFAVRPEGSVSTLKIQRTERGDSAVYLCASSPGQNSPLHFGNGTRLTVT.

The rearrangement joins TRBV19 to TRBJ1-2; D is possibly TRBD1 (5 bases). Looked up from germline, CDR1 is LNHDA and CDR2 is SQIVND (reference sequence). The V end was cut by 3 bases, the J end by 3 bases, with 11 bases between. CDR3 length: 14 amino acids. CDR3 protein: CASSIRVRDYGYTF. The CDR3 DNA sequence: TGTGCCAGTAGTATCAGGGTTCGCGACTATGGCTACACCTTC. Filled out from reference TRBV19 and TRBJ1-2, the complete variable domain reads DGGITQSPKYLFRKEGQNVTLSCEQNLNHDAMYWYRQDPGQGLRLIYYSQIVNDFQKGDIAEGYSVSREKKESFPLTVTSAQKNPTAFYLCASSIRVRDYGYTFGSGTRLTVV.

V usage is TRBV29-1 and J usage is TRBJ1-1, with TRBD1 as a possible D gene (6 bases). Germline lookup yields CDR1 SQVTM and CDR2 ANQGSEA. Trimming took 4 bases from V and 4 from J, leaving 13 bases between them. CDR3 size: 13 residues. The CDR3 reads CSVGNRATTEAFF. Here the CDR3 DNA reads TGCAGCGTTGGGAACAGGGCCACCACTGAAGCTTTCTTT.

This clone appeared a few times. This CDR3 is CASSTGNTIYF. As DNA, the CDR3 is TGCGCCAGCAGCACAGGAAACACCATATATTTT. The rearrangement links TRBV5-1 to TRBJ1-3; the D is unclear. Germline lookup yields CDR1 SGHRS and CDR2 YFSETQ. Trimming left V 4 bases short and J 4 bases short, with 3 bases between. The CDR3 contains 11 residues.

The chain's CDR3 is CASRQVPGPQHF. For the CDR3, the DNA is TGCGCCAGCAGACAGGTCCCGGGGCCCCAGCATTTT. The V gene is TRBV10-2, the J gene TRBJ1-5; TRBD1 is a possible D gene (5 bases). Germline V gives CDR1 WSHSY, CDR2 SAAADI. The CDR3 sequence is 12 residues long. Trimming removed 6 bases at V and 9 bases at J, with 12 bases between.

The chain carries TRBV15 and TRBJ1-1, with D possibly TRBD1 on 6 matching bases. The germline CDR1 and CDR2 sequences are LNHNV and YYDKDF (reference sequence). This CDR3 comprises 13 residues. V lost 3 bases to trimming and J lost 10 bases, with 15 bases between them. The CDR3 DNA sequence: TGTGCCACCAGCAGCAACCGGGACACGCGAGCTTTCTTT. Encoded protein: CATSSNRDTRAFF.

The genes are TRBV10-2 and TRBJ1-3; 8 bases line up with TRBD1. CDR3 length: 18 residues. V was pared by 3 bases and J by 0 bases, with 10 bases of the junction left unmatched. CDR1 is WSHSY, CDR2 SAAADI, per germline. The DNA of the CDR3 is TGCGCCAGCAGTGATCCAGCCGATGGACAGGGCTCTGGAAACACCATATATTTT. The encoded protein is CASSDPADGQGSGNTIYF.

The chain links TRBV11-2 to TRBJ2-3; TRBD2 aligns across 10 bases. Germline V gene data show CDR1 as SGHAT and CDR2 as FQNNGV. This CDR3 is 17 amino acids long. The trim removed 2 bases at V and 5 bases at J, leaving 10 bases unmatched. This chain's CDR3 is CASSLSSTLAGQDTQYF. Here the CDR3 DNA reads TGTGCCAGCAGCTTATCGTCGACACTAGCGGGGCAAGATACGCAGTATTTT.

V is TRBV5-1 and J is TRBJ2-1; 8 bases map to TRBD2. Germline trimming cut 5 bases from V and 6 bases from J; bases unmatched to any gene: 13. The CDR3 is 16 residues long. CDR1 is SGHRS and CDR2 is YFSETQ in the germline V gene. CDR3 sequence reads: CASRGVLERGSNEQFF. DNA of the CDR3: TGCGCCAGCAGAGGGGTACTAGAGCGGGGGTCCAATGAGCAGTTCTTC.

This rearrangement joins TRBV19 to TRBJ2-6; TRBD1 agrees at 7 bases. In germline, CDR1 is LNHDA, CDR2 SQIVND (reference sequence). The CDR3 consists of 17 residues. V trimming: 3 bases; J trimming: 0 bases; junction bases outside the gene matches: 5. The CDR3 loop is CASSITGAGSGANVLTF. CDR3 nucleotides: TGTGCCAGTAGTATTACAGGGGCCGGCTCTGGGGCCAACGTCCTGACTTTC.

The chain carries TRBV2 and TRBJ2-2, with D tentatively TRBD2 (6 bases). The CDR3 extends over 18 amino acids. Germline assignment: CDR1 SNHLY and CDR2 FYNNEI. Trimming pared 0 bases from V and 2 bases from J, leaving 16 bases between. The chain's CDR3 is CASSEAPPLSGNTGELFF. The CDR3 DNA sequence: TGTGCCAGCAGTGAAGCCCCCCCCCTTAGCGGTAACACCGGGGAGCTGTTTTTT.

This clone has only one observation. The rearrangement uses TRBV9 and TRBJ1-1; D gene uncertain. Germline CDR1 is SGDLS and CDR2 is YYNGEE. There are 14 residues in the CDR3. V gave up 4 bases and J gave up 3 bases, with 13 bases separating them. The CDR3 bases are TGTGCCAGCAGCTCATCCCCCCGAGACACTGAAGCTTTCTTT. This encodes CASSSSPRDTEAFF.

The chain recombines TRBV27 with TRBJ2-7; 8 nucleotides agree with TRBD1. This CDR3 spans 15 amino acids. Per germline, CDR1 MNHEY and CDR2 SMNVEV (reference sequence). J lost 6 bases, V lost 2 bases, and 9 bases had no gene match. CDR3 residues: CASSLGTGAPGEQYF. CDR3 bases: TGTGCCAGCAGTTTAGGGACAGGCGCACCGGGCGAGCAGTACTTC.

The rearrangement links TRBV12-3 or TRBV12-4 to TRBJ2-1; 7 nucleotides line up with TRBD2. J gave up 4 bases and V 6 bases, and 3 bases lay outside the gene matches. This CDR3 spans 13 amino acids. CDR3 in DNA: TGTGCCAGCAGCGGGAGGACGTACAATGAGCAGTTCTTC. It codes for CASSGRTYNEQFF.

This chain joins TRBV30 and TRBJ2-1; TRBD1 matches 9 bases. With V trimmed by 4 bases and J by 8 bases, 6 bases remained unmatched. Germline lookup yields CDR1 GTSNPN and CDR2 SVGIG (reference sequence). This CDR3 spans 13 amino acids. In nucleotides, the CDR3 is TGTGCCTGGAAGGACAGGGGCAGGGATGAGCAGTTCTTC. It specifies CAWKDRGRDEQFF. Based on the CDR3 plus reference TRBV30 and TRBJ2-1, the full variable domain is SQTIHQWPATLVQPVGSPLSLECTVEGTSNPNLYWYRQAAGRGLQLLFYSVGIGQISSEVPQNLSASRPQDRQFILSSKKLLLSDSGFYLCAWKDRGRDEQFFGPGTRLTVL.

This chain uses TRBV2 with TRBJ2-1, with 8 bases matching TRBD1. Germline-derived CDR1 and CDR2 are SNHLY and FYNNEI. The CDR3 spans 16 residues. After removal of 3 bases from V and 8 bases from J, the junction contained 12 bases not matched to a gene. DNA of the CDR3: TGTGCCAGCAGTGACCAAACAGGGGGAAGGCGTGATGAGCAGTTCTTC. This encodes CASSDQTGGRRDEQFF.

The chain carries TRBV30 and TRBJ2-3, with D maybe TRBD2 (5 bases). The V and J ends lost 2 bases and 5 bases respectively, with 11 bases between them. Germline V gives CDR1 GTSNPN, CDR2 SVGIG (reference sequence). This CDR3 comprises 13 residues. The CDR3 bases are TGTGCCTGGAGTCAAGGAGGCGGAGATACGCAGTATTTT. It encodes CAWSQGGGDTQYF.